This TCR beta chain appears in the sequencing data of a study of T cells after yellow fever vaccination. This clonotype was counted many times. Germline-derived CDR1 and CDR2 are SGHRS and YFSETQ. The CDR3 totals 14 residues. The V gene lost 0 bases and the J gene lost 0 bases, with 7 bases spanning the gap. TCRdb itself ran the 5' RACE reads through MiXCR, one entry per CDR3 protein. The sample carries a few hundred thousand distinct CDR3 sequences, 6.5% to 8.5% recorded once. The sequences come from CD4+ T cells sorted from PBMCs, collected 15 days after the yellow fever booster vaccination. The J gene is TRBJ2-7, the V gene TRBV5-1; a possible D gene is TRBD1 (6 bases). The origin of this receptor is a man aged 25-40 years who received the YFV17D yellow fever vaccine. CDR3 in amino acids: CASSLDRASYEQYF. CDR3 DNA sequence: TGCGCCAGCAGCTTGGACAGGGCCTCCTACGAGCAGTACTTC.